A single sample gave rise to the 11 T cell receptor beta chains below, sequenced in a study of CD8 T cells in Susac syndrome. RNA amounts of about 0.45 to 1 ug underwent reverse transcription with random hexamers. TCRdb called the immunoSEQ multiplex PCR reads again in MiXCR, with one record for every CDR3 protein. The sample lists about 94,000 distinct CDR3 sequences; about 93% were seen once. Sequenced input: CD4+ T cells from PBMCs. The receptors were gathered from a human donor with Susac syndrome.

Only one count was recorded for this clonotype. This chain joins TRBV5-4 and TRBJ2-6; 7 bases are shared with TRBD1. The V gene's germline CDR1 is SGHNT and CDR2 YYREEE (reference sequence). The CDR3 runs 15 residues. The V segment lost 2 bases and the J segment 7 bases; nucleotides outside the gene matches: 6. CDR3 coding DNA: TGTGCCAGCAGCTTAGACAGGGAAAGAGCCAACGTCCTGACTTTC. Translated, it gives CASSLDRERANVLTF.

V is TRBV30 and J is TRBJ2-1, with D unresolved. In germline, CDR1 is GTSNPN, CDR2 SVGIG (reference sequence). This CDR3 spans 11 amino acids. Deletions cut 5 bases from V and 3 bases from J, with 5 bases between. The CDR3 DNA reads as TGTGCCTGGGGGGACTACAATGAGCAGTTCTTC. The encoded protein is CAWGDYNEQFF. The full variable domain, in which reference TRBV30 and TRBJ2-1 provide the parts outside the CDR3, is SQTIHQWPATLVQPVGSPLSLECTVEGTSNPNLYWYRQAAGRGLQLLFYSVGIGQISSEVPQNLSASRPQDRQFILSSKKLLLSDSGFYLCAWGDYNEQFFGPGTRLTVL.

The genes are TRBV5-1 and TRBJ1-6, with unresolved D. Deletions cut 0 bases from V and 6 bases from J, with 10 bases between. This CDR3 contains 15 residues. Germline-derived CDR1 and CDR2 are SGHRS and YFSETQ. CDR3 loop: CASSLEGSGNSPLHF. The CDR3 DNA reads TGCGCCAGCAGCTTGGAGGGTAGTGGTAATTCACCCCTCCACTTT. The entire variable domain, with the rest obtained from reference TRBV5-1 and TRBJ1-6, is as follows: KAGVTQTPRYLIKTRGQQVTLSCSPISGHRSVSWYQQTPGQGLQFLFEYFSETQRNKGNFPGRFSGRQFSNSRSEMNVSTLELGDSALYLCASSLEGSGNSPLHFGNGTRLTVT.

The chain is built from TRBV5-1 and TRBJ1-5, with TRBD1 as a possible D gene (5 bases). CDR3 length: 13 amino acids. Germline V gives CDR1 SGHRS, CDR2 YFSETQ. Trimming took 9 bases from V and 6 from J, leaving 16 bases between them. In nucleotides, the CDR3 is TGCGCCATCTTTCGGGGGAATGGTCAGCCCCAGCATTTT. Residues: CAIFRGNGQPQHF.

The J gene is TRBJ2-7, the V gene TRBV3-1, with 9 bases that match TRBD2. There are 15 residues in the CDR3. Germline loops: CDR1 LGHDT, CDR2 YNNKEL (reference sequence). V gave up 3 bases and J gave up 2 bases; unmatched junction bases: 5. CDR3 DNA: TGTGCCAGCAGCCAGCAAGCGGGGGGCCCCTACGAGCAGTACTTC. Its translation: CASSQQAGGPYEQYF.

This chain uses TRBV20-1 with TRBJ2-7, with 7 bases aligning to TRBD2. The CDR3 has 14 amino acids. Germline CDR1 and CDR2: DFQATT and SNEGSKA (reference sequence). Trimming removed 6 bases from V and 5 bases from J; junction bases left unmatched: 13. In DNA form, the CDR3 reads TGCAGTGCCCCCGGGAGGATTTTACTCGACGAGCAGTACTTC. It yields the protein CSAPGRILLDEQYF.

This chain uses TRBV4-3 with TRBJ2-5; D might be TRBD1 or TRBD2, each matching 5 bases. There are 16 residues in the CDR3. The germline CDR1 and CDR2 sequences are LGHNA and YSLEER. Trimming removed 0 bases from V and 5 bases from J, with 16 bases in between. CDR3 coding DNA: TGCGCCAGCAGCCAAGATCTTGGGCTAGCAGGGGAGACCCAGTACTTC. Its protein is CASSQDLGLAGETQYF.

This chain links TRBV29-1 with TRBJ1-5; 8 bases agree with TRBD1. The CDR3 length is 14 residues. The ends lost 4 bases at V and 9 bases at J; junction bases unmatched: 11. Germline V gene sequence: CDR1 SQVTM, CDR2 ANQGSEA. For the CDR3, the DNA is TGCAGCGTTGCGGAACAGGGGGTGGGGGCGCCCCAGCATTTT. As protein: CSVAEQGVGAPQHF.

V is TRBV3-1 and J is TRBJ2-1, with D maybe TRBD2 (6 bases). The V end was cut by 4 bases, the J end by 8 bases, with 18 bases between. The germline gives CDR1 LGHDT, CDR2 YNNKEL (reference sequence). The CDR3 is 15 residues long. The CDR3 loop is CASSRGKRAEDEQFF. DNA for the CDR3: TGTGCCAGCAGCCGCGGGAAGCGGGCCGAGGATGAGCAGTTCTTC.

CDR3 protein: CSANAAGDSTDTQYF. DNA of the CDR3: TGCAGTGCTAACGCAGCGGGGGACTCCACAGATACGCAGTATTTT. The J gene is TRBJ2-3, the V gene TRBV20-1, with 8 nucleotides matching TRBD2. The germline V gene has CDR1 DFQATT and CDR2 SNEGSKA (reference sequence). The CDR3 covers 15 residues. Germline trimming cut 4 bases from V and 2 bases from J; bases unmatched to any gene: 8.

CDR3 residues: CAWSPSGQGTEAFF. The CDR3 bases are TGTGCCTGGAGTCCCTCGGGACAGGGCACTGAAGCTTTCTTT. The chain links TRBV30 to TRBJ1-1, with TRBD1 matching 9 bases. Germline V gene data show CDR1 as GTSNPN and CDR2 as SVGIG (reference sequence). This CDR3 region has 14 residues. The J segment lost 4 bases and the V segment lost 2 bases, leaving 5 bases of the junction unmatched.